This TCR beta chain was documented in a study of shared clonotypes between healthy human individuals. Subsets obtained from CD4+ cells comprised CD45RA+ naive and CD45RA-negative memory cells. TCRdb's copy holds only in-frame clones and misses some; the assay was immunoSEQ multiplex PCR. The sample has over a million clones, 75% to 80% seen once. The clonotype originates from a man aged 18 to 30 in good health. Some clones in this sample may be carry-over from other donors' samples. The specimen sequenced was memory CD4+ T cells from PBMCs. Documented subset: CD45RA-negative fraction.

CDR3 loop: CATSVLWGLAGELSEQYF. The DNA for the CDR3 is TGTGCCACCAGCGTACTTTGGGGACTAGCGGGTGAACTATCCGAGCAGTACTTC. This sequence joins TRBV15 and TRBJ2-7, with TRBD2 identical over 12 bases. Trimming at V came to 5 bases and at J to 6 bases, leaving 17 bases not matched to a gene. The CDR3 spans 18 residues. Germline V lookup: CDR1 LNHNV, CDR2 YYDKDF (reference sequence).